This T cell receptor beta chain stems from a study of naive and memory T cell subsets. Regarding the study as a whole: In naive cells, over 95% of TCR sequences were seen only once.

Both TRBC1 and TRBC2 were covered by a beta constant-region primer of two equimolar oligonucleotides. An oligonucleotide with the SP2 primer and a 12-nucleotide UMI was ligated to the cDNA 3' end. TCRdb ran MiXCR on the UMI-ligation and nested PCR reads and lists one entry per CDR3 protein. The sample carries 70,000 to 95,000 distinct CDR3 sequences, 6% to 7.5% recorded once. This clonotype was recorded at least ten times. Its antigen is not known. CMV status came from CD4+ IFNgamma after overnight CMV lysate stimulation. Sequencing used central memory CD4+ T cells from blood. The source is a human donor in good health.

The CDR3 nucleotides read TGCAGTGCTGGAGCAAATACGGGACCGAATCAGCCCCAGCATTTT. This gives the protein CSAGANTGPNQPQHF. This chain links TRBV20-1 with TRBJ1-5, with D possibly being TRBD1 (5 bases). The V and J ends lost 5 bases and 4 bases respectively, with 18 bases between them. This CDR3 comprises 15 residues. Looked up from germline, CDR1 is DFQATT and CDR2 is SNEGSKA (reference sequence).